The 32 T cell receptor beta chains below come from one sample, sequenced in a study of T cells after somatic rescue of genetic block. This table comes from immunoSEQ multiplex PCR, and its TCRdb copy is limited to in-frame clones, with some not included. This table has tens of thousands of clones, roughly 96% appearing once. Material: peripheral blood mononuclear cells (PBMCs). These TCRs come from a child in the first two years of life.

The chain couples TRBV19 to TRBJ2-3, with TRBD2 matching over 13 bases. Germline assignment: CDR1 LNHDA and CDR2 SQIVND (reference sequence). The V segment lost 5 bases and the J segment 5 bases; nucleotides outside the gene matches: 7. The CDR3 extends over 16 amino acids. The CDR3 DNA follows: TGTGCCAGTAGTCCCCGACTAGCGGGGGGAGGAGATACGCAGTATTTT. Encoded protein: CASSPRLAGGGDTQYF.

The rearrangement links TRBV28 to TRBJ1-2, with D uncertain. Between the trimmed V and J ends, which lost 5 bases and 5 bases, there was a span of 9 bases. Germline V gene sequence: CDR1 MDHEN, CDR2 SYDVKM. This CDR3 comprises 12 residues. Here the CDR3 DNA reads TGTGCCAGCAGTCAGGTGGCGTATGGCTACACCTTC. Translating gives CASSQVAYGYTF.

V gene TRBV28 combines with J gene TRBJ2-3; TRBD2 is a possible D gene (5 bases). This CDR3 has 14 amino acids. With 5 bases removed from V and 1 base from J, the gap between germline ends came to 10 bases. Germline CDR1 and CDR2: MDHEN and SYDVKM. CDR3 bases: TGTGCCAGCAGTCCCTCCGGGGGCACAGATACGCAGTATTTT. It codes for CASSPSGGTDTQYF.

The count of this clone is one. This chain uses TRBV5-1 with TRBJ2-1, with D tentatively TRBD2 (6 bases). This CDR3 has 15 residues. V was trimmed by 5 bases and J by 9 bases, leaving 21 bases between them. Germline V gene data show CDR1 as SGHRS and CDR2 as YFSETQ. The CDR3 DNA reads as TGCGCCAGCAGTTTCGGGACTCCCCTAGGAACTGAGCAGTTCTTC. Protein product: CASSFGTPLGTEQFF.

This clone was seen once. CDR3 nucleotide sequence: TGTGCCAGCAGTATGACTAGCGGGGGGGAGACCCAGTACTTC. This sequence encodes CASSMTSGGETQYF. V gene TRBV5-4 combines with J gene TRBJ2-5, with 13 nucleotides matching TRBD2. The V and J ends lost 5 bases and 5 bases, in that order; junction bases with no gene match: 3. Germline V gives CDR1 SGHNT, CDR2 YYREEE (reference sequence). The CDR3 runs 14 residues.

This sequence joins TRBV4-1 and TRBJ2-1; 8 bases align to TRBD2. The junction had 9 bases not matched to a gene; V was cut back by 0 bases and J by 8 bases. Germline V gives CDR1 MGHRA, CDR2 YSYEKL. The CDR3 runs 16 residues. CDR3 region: CASSQDSLAGYYEQFF. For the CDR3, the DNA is TGCGCCAGCAGCCAAGATAGCCTAGCGGGTTATTATGAGCAGTTCTTC.

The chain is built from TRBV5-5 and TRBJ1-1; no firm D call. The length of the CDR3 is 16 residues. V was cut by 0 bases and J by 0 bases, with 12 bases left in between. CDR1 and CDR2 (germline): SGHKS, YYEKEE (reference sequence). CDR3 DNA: TGTGCCAGCAGCTTGGGGGGAAGGAGGTTGAACACTGAAGCTTTCTTT. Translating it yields CASSLGGRRLNTEAFF.

The CDR3 reads CASSFWGLEDKQYF. CDR3 nucleotide sequence: TGCGCCAGCAGCTTTTGGGGTCTCGAGGATAAGCAGTACTTC. The chain has TRBV5-1 and TRBJ2-7; D is unclear. Germline CDR1 reads SGHRS; CDR2 reads YFSETQ. This CDR3 is built from 14 residues. V was trimmed by 2 bases and J by 8 bases, leaving 17 bases between them.

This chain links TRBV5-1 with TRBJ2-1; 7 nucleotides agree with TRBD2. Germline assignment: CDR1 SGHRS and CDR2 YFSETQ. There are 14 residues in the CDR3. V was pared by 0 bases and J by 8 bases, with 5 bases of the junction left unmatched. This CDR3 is CASSLARTRYEQFF. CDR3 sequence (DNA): TGCGCCAGCAGCTTGGCCCGGACTAGGTATGAGCAGTTCTTC.

The CDR3 DNA reads TGTGCCAGCAGCCAATTCGAGGGAGGTAGCACAGATACGCAGTATTTT. Translation: CASSQFEGGSTDTQYF. The rearrangement links TRBV4-2 to TRBJ2-3, with D maybe TRBD2 (6 bases). The CDR3 sequence is 16 residues long. CDR1 is LGHNA, CDR2 YNFKEQ, per germline. V dropped 2 bases and J dropped 0 bases, with 12 bases sitting between them.

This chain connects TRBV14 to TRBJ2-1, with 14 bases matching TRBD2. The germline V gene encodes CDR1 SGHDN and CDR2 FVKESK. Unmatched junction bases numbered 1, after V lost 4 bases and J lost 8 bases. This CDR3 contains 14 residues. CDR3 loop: CASSRLAGGHEQFF. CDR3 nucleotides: TGTGCCAGCAGCCGACTAGCGGGAGGGCATGAGCAGTTCTTC.

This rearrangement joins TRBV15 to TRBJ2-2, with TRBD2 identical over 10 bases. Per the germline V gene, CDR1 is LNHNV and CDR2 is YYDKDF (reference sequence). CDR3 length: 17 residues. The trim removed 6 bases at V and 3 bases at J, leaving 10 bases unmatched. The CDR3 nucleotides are TGTGCCACCAGGGAAAAGAGCGGGAGGGCCGACACCGGGGAGCTGTTTTTT. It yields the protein CATREKSGRADTGELFF.

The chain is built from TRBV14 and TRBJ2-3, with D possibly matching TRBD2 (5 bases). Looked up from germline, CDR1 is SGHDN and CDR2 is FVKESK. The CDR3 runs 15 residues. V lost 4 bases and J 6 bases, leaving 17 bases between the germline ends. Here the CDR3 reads CASSPGAVWPDTQYF. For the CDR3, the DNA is TGTGCCAGCAGCCCAGGAGCGGTTTGGCCGGATACGCAGTATTTT. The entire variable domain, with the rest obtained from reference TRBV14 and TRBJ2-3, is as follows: EAGVTQFPSHSVIEKGQTVTLRCDPISGHDNLYWYRRVMGKEIKFLLHFVKESKQDESGMPNNRFLAERTGGTYSTLKVQPAELEDSGVYFCASSPGAVWPDTQYFGPGTRLTVL.

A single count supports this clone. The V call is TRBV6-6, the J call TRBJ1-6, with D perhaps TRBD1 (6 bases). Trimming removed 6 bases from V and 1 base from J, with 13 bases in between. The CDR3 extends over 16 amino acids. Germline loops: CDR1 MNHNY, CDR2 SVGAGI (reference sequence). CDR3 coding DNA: TGTGCCAGCAGCTCGCAGGGGATATCCTATAATTCACCCCTCCACTTT. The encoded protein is CASSSQGISYNSPLHF.

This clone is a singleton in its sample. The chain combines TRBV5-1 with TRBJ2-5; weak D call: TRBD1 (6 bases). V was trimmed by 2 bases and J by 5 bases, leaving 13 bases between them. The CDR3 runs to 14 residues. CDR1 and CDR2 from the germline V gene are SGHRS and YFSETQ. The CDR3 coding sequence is TGCGCCAGCAGCTTACGACAGGCCAAGGAGACCCAGTACTTC. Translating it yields CASSLRQAKETQYF. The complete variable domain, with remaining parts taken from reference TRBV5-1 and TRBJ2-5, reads KAGVTQTPRYLIKTRGQQVTLSCSPISGHRSVSWYQQTPGQGLQFLFEYFSETQRNKGNFPGRFSGRQFSNSRSEMNVSTLELGDSALYLCASSLRQAKETQYFGPGTRLLVL.

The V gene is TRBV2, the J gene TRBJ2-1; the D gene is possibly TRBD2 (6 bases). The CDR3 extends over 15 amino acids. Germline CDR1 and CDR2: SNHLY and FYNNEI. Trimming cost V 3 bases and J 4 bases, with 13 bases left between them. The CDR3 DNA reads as TGTGCCAGCAGTGAGGGACTCCTACGATACAATGAGCAGTTCTTC. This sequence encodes CASSEGLLRYNEQFF.

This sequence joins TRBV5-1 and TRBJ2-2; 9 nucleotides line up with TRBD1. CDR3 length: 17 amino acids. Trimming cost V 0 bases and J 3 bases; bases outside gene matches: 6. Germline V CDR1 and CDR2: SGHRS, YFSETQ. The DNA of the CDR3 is TGCGCCAGCAGCTTGGCCTCCGGGACAGGGCACACCGGGGAGCTGTTTTTT. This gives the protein CASSLASGTGHTGELFF.

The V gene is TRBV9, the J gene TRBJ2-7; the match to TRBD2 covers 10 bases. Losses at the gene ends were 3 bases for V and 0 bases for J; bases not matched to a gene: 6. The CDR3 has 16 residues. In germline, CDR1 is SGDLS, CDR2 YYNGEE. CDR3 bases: TGTGCCAGCAGCGAGGGGCTAGCGGGAGTCTCCTACGAGCAGTACTTC. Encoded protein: CASSEGLAGVSYEQYF.

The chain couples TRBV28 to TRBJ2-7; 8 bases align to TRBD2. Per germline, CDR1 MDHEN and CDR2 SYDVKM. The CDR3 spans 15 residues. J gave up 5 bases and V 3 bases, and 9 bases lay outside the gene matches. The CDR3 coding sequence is TGTGCCAGCAGTTTGCAGCTAGCGGGCCCCCACGAGCAGTACTTC. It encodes CASSLQLAGPHEQYF. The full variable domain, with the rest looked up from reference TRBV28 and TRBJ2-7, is DVKVTQSSRYLVKRTGEKVFLECVQDMDHENMFWYRQDPGLGLRLIYFSYDVKMKEKGDIPEGYSVSREKKERFSLILESASTNQTSMYLCASSLQLAGPHEQYFGPGTRLTVT.

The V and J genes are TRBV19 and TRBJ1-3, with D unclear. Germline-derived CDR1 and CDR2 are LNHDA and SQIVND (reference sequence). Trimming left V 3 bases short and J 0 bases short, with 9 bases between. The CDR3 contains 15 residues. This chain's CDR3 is CASSILAFSGNTIYF. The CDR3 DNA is TGTGCCAGTAGTATTCTGGCTTTCTCTGGAAACACCATATATTTT.

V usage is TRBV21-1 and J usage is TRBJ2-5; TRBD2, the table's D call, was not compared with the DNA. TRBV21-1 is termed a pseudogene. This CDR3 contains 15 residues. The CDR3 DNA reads TGTGCCAGCAGCAAAAAAAAGCGGGAGCAAGAGACCCAGTACTTC. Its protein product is CASSKKKREQETQYF.

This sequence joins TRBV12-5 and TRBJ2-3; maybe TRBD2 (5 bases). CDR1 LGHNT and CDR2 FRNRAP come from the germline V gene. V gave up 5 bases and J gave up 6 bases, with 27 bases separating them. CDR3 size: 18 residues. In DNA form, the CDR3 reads TGTGCTAGTGGTCGACCCGCAAAAGTGGCGGGCCTCGGCGATACGCAGTATTTT. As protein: CASGRPAKVAGLGDTQYF. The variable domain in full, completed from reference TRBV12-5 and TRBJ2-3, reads DARVTQTPRHKVTEMGQEVTMRCQPILGHNTVFWYRQTMMQGLELLAYFRNRAPLDDSGMPKDRFSAEMPDATLATLKIQPSEPRDSAVYFCASGRPAKVAGLGDTQYFGPGTRLTVL.

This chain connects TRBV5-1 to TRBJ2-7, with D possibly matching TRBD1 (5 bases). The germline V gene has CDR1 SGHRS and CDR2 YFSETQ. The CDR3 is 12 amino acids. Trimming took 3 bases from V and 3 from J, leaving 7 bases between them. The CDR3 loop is CASSSGYYEQYF. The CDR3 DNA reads TGCGCCAGCAGCTCAGGGTACTACGAGCAGTACTTC.

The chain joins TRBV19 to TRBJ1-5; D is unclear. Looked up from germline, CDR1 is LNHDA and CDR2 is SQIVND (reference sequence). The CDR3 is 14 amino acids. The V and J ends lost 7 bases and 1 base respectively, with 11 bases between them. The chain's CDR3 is CASKPTGSNQPQHF. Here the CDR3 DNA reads TGTGCCAGTAAGCCTACGGGGAGCAATCAGCCCCAGCATTTT. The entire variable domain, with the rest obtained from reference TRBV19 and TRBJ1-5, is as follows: DGGITQSPKYLFRKEGQNVTLSCEQNLNHDAMYWYRQDPGQGLRLIYYSQIVNDFQKGDIAEGYSVSREKKESFPLTVTSAQKNPTAFYLCASKPTGSNQPQHFGDGTRLSIL.

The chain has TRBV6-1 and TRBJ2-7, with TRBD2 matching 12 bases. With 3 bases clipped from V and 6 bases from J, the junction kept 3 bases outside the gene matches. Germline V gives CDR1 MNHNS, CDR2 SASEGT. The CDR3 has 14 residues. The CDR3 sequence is CASSDRLAGAEQYF. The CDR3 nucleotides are TGTGCCAGCAGTGACCGACTAGCGGGAGCCGAGCAGTACTTC.

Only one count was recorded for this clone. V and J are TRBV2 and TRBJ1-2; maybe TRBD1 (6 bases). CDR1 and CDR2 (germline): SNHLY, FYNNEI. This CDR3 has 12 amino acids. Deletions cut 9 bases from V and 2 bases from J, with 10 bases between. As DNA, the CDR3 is TGTGCCAGATCGGACAGCAACTATGGCTACACCTTC. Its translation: CARSDSNYGYTF.

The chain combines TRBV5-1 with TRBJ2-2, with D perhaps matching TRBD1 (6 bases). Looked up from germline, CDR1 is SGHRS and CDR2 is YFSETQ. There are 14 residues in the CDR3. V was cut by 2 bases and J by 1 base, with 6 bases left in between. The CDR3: CASSFRGNTGELFF. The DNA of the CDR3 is TGCGCCAGCAGCTTCAGGGGGAACACCGGGGAGCTGTTTTTT.

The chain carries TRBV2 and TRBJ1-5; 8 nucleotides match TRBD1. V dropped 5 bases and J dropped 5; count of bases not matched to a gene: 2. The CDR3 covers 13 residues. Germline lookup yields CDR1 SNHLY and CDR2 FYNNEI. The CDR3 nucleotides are TGTGCCAGCAGTTCACAGGGGGATCAGCCCCAGCATTTT. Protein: CASSSQGDQPQHF.

The chain's CDR3 is CASSWTANTGELFF. In DNA, the CDR3 is TGCGCCAGCAGCTGGACGGCGAACACCGGGGAGCTGTTTTTT. V is TRBV5-1 and J is TRBJ2-2; D is ambiguous. Trimming removed 3 bases at V and 0 bases at J, with 6 bases between. Germline V gene sequence: CDR1 SGHRS, CDR2 YFSETQ. The CDR3 contains 14 residues.

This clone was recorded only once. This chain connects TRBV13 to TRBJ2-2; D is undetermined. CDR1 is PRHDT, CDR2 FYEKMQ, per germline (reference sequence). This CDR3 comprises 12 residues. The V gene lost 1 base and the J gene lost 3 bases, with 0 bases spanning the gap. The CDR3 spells CASSLDTGELFF. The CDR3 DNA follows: TGTGCCAGCAGCTTAGACACCGGGGAGCTGTTTTTT.

CDR3 DNA: TGTGCCAGCAGTCTGGGTTACGGTGGCTTCGATGAGCAGTTCTTC. It encodes CASSLGYGGFDEQFF. This chain links TRBV28 with TRBJ2-1; D not certain. The germline V gene has CDR1 MDHEN and CDR2 SYDVKM. CDR3 length equals 15 residues. V lost 5 bases and J 8 bases, leaving 19 bases between the germline ends.

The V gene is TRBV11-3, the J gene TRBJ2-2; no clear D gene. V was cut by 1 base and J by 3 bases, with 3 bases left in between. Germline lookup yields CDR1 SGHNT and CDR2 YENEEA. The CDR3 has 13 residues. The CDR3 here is CASSLGHTGELFF. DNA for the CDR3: TGTGCCAGCAGCTTAGGACACACCGGGGAGCTGTTTTTT.